The 30 T cell receptor beta chains below all came from one sample that was sequenced in a study of T cell repertoires in cytomegalovirus infection. Each CDR3 protein is one row after TCRdb ran MiXCR on the reads. The sample includes approximately 990,000 distinct CDR3 sequences, approximately 32% seen only once; the top ten take roughly 12%. No antigen has been identified for these receptors. The specimen comprised cultured CD8+ T cells from PBMCs, sampled from culture after CMV antigen stimulation. Receptor source: a human donor in good health (CMV status not recorded). Some clones in this sample may be carry-over from other donors' samples.

A few counts support this clonotype. The V and J genes are TRBV7-8 and TRBJ2-3; 7 nucleotides align to TRBD2. Per the germline V gene, CDR1 is SGHVS and CDR2 is FQNEAQ. The CDR3 is 16 amino acids. J gave up 0 bases and V 1 base, and 4 bases lay outside the gene matches. Written as DNA, the CDR3 is TGTGCCAGCAGCTTAGATCGAGCGGGGAGCACAGATACGCAGTATTTT. It is translated as CASSLDRAGSTDTQYF.

The rearrangement uses TRBV12-3 or TRBV12-4 and TRBJ2-4, with 12 bases identical to TRBD2. The CDR3 has 18 amino acids. The V segment lost 5 bases and the J segment 0 bases; nucleotides outside the gene matches: 8. The CDR3 here is CASSHTSGGTLAKNIQYF. CDR3 DNA sequence: TGTGCCAGCAGTCACACTAGCGGGGGGACTCTAGCCAAAAACATTCAGTACTTC.

The V gene is TRBV11-3, the J gene TRBJ2-1; tentatively, D is TRBD1 (5 bases). CDR3 size: 14 residues. Deletions cut 0 bases from V and 8 bases from J, with 11 bases between. Germline V CDR1 and CDR2: SGHNT, YENEEA. CDR3 residues: CASSLEVDSHEQFF. The CDR3 DNA reads TGTGCCAGCAGCTTAGAGGTCGACAGTCATGAGCAGTTCTTC.

This clonotype was seen only a few times. V and J are TRBV27 and TRBJ2-1; the match to TRBD2 covers 8 bases. CDR3 length: 16 amino acids. The J segment lost 1 base and the V segment lost 7 bases, leaving 9 bases of the junction unmatched. Germline loops: CDR1 MNHEY, CDR2 SMNVEV (reference sequence). CDR3 sequence reads: CASTFGGGVSYNEQFF. The CDR3 nucleotides read TGTGCCAGCACCTTCGGGGGGGGTGTTTCCTACAATGAGCAGTTCTTC.

In this sample, this clonotype turned up a few times. This chain joins TRBV27 and TRBJ2-1; D unresolved. This CDR3 is built from 17 residues. Germline CDR1 MNHEY, CDR2 SMNVEV (reference sequence). V lost 6 bases to trimming and J lost 0 bases, with 18 bases between them. The CDR3 nucleotides read TGTGCCAGCAGCCTAATAAAGACGGGCTTCTCCTACAATGAGCAGTTCTTC. Its protein is CASSLIKTGFSYNEQFF.

The chain links TRBV6-1 to TRBJ2-3; the D gene could be TRBD1 or TRBD2 (5 bases each). CDR3 length: 16 amino acids. The V end was cut by 4 bases, the J end by 4 bases, with 18 bases between. Germline V CDR1 and CDR2: MNHNS, SASEGT. As DNA, the CDR3 is TGTGCCAGCAGTGCAGCAAGGTTGATGGGGGCAGATACGCAGTATTTT. Encoded protein: CASSAARLMGADTQYF.

In its sample, this clonotype was seen a few times. The rearrangement joins TRBV6-5 to TRBJ2-1, with TRBD1 as a possible D gene (7 bases). The CDR3 runs to 15 residues. The germline V gene encodes CDR1 MNHEY and CDR2 SVGAGI. V gave up 2 bases and J gave up 8 bases, with 16 bases separating them. This CDR3 is CASSYQWRGPDEQFF. The CDR3, as DNA: TGTGCCAGCAGTTACCAGTGGAGGGGGCCGGATGAGCAGTTCTTC.

The rearrangement links TRBV29-1 to TRBJ2-5; 7 bases are a match to TRBD2. The CDR3 has 14 residues. From germline, CDR1 is SQVTM and CDR2 ANQGSEA. Losses at the gene ends were 5 bases for V and 5 bases for J; bases not matched to a gene: 11. The CDR3 DNA sequence: TGCAGCGTTCCACTGACTAGCCTGTGGGAGACCCAGTACTTC. It codes for CSVPLTSLWETQYF.

Ten or more counts support this clonotype. One end of the junction fails to match germline, which may point to a read error. The chain couples TRBV4-1 to TRBJ1-1; maybe TRBD1 (6 bases). This CDR3 has 13 amino acids. Germline V gene data show CDR1 as MGHRA and CDR2 as YSYEKL. The CDR3 DNA reads as TGTGCCAGCAGTCAGGGGATCAACACTGAAGCTTTCTTT. Translating gives CASSQGINTEAFF.

This clonotype was seen repeatedly, ten times or more. The chain uses TRBV10-1 and TRBJ2-5; the D is unclear. This CDR3 contains 15 residues. V dropped 0 bases and J dropped 2 bases, with 10 bases sitting between them. Germline CDR1 and CDR2: WNHNN and SYGVQD (reference sequence). The CDR3 DNA reads as TGCGCCAGCAGTGAGTCGGCGACTGGACAAGAGACCCAGTACTTC. It translates to CASSESATGQETQYF.

This sequence joins TRBV6-2 or TRBV6-3 and TRBJ2-7, with D unresolved. Per germline, CDR1 MNHEY and CDR2 SVGEGT. This CDR3 is built from 14 residues. The V end was cut by 2 bases, the J end by 0 bases, with 8 bases between. CDR3: CASSYRTDSYEQYF. The CDR3 coding sequence is TGTGCCAGCAGTTACCGGACGGACTCCTACGAGCAGTACTTC.

V and J are TRBV6-2 or TRBV6-3 and TRBJ2-4; 10 nucleotides agree with TRBD1. This CDR3 region has 18 residues. V trimming: 0 bases; J trimming: 8 bases; junction bases outside the gene matches: 13. In germline, CDR1 is MNHEY, CDR2 SVGEGT. The CDR3 sequence is CASSYSVYSGTGDDIQYF. CDR3 nucleotide sequence: TGTGCCAGCAGTTACTCAGTTTATTCCGGGACAGGGGACGACATTCAGTACTTC.

This clonotype was observed a few times. The chain uses TRBV19 and TRBJ2-7; 9 nucleotides line up with TRBD1. V lost 7 bases, J lost 5 bases, and 6 bases stayed unmatched. The CDR3 runs to 13 residues. Per germline, CDR1 LNHDA and CDR2 SQIVND (reference sequence). The CDR3 DNA reads as TGTGCCAGTATGGGACAGGGATACCACGAGCAGTACTTC. The encoded protein is CASMGQGYHEQYF.

This clonotype was counted ten times or more. The chain employs TRBV6-2 or TRBV6-3 and TRBJ2-7; the D is unclear. The V and J ends lost 0 bases and 5 bases respectively, with 17 bases between them. The CDR3 is 16 amino acids. Germline-derived CDR1 and CDR2 are MNHEY and SVGEGT. The CDR3 DNA reads TGTGCCAGCAGTTACTCAGAATCGCCCCGTTGGAACGAGCAGTACGTC. The encoded protein is CASSYSESPRWNEQYV.

V gene TRBV20-1 combines with J gene TRBJ2-7; 7 positions agree with TRBD2. The CDR3 is 14 residues long. Trimming removed 3 bases from V and 2 bases from J; junction bases left unmatched: 7. The germline CDR1 and CDR2 sequences are DFQATT and SNEGSKA (reference sequence). CDR3 loop: CSASLSGVAYEQYF. CDR3 coding DNA: TGCAGTGCTAGCCTAAGCGGGGTGGCCTACGAGCAGTACTTC.

This clonotype was detected many times. The chain joins TRBV12-3 or TRBV12-4 to TRBJ1-5; D call uncertain. This CDR3 has 15 residues. Trimming took 3 bases from V and 1 from J, leaving 10 bases between them. DNA for the CDR3: TGTGCCAGCAGTTTTTGGCCGGACAGCAATCAGCCCCAGCATTTT. It is translated as CASSFWPDSNQPQHF.

Turning to this clonotype: Sequence at one end of the junction differs from germline and may be a read error. V gene TRBV7-6 combines with J gene TRBJ2-1; TRBD1 agrees at 11 bases. This CDR3 spans 15 amino acids. Germline values: CDR1 SGHVS, CDR2 FNYEAQ. The CDR3 DNA is TGTGCCAGGAGCTTAGGACAGGGGGCTTACAATGAGCAGTTCTTC. This gives the protein CARSLGQGAYNEQFF.

This clonotype has more than one count but fewer than ten. The chain recombines TRBV7-8 with TRBJ2-5; D tentatively fits TRBD1 or TRBD2 (5 bases each). The CDR3 contains 15 residues. Germline CDR1 reads SGHVS; CDR2 reads FQNEAQ. Trimming removed 5 bases from V and 0 bases from J, with 13 bases in between. CDR3 sequence (DNA): TGTGCCAGCAGCCCGACGGGACGGTACCAAGAGACCCAGTACTTC. Its protein is CASSPTGRYQETQYF.

The chain uses TRBV12-3 or TRBV12-4 and TRBJ1-1, with TRBD1 as a possible D gene (6 bases). Trimming removed 7 bases at V and 4 bases at J, with 13 bases between. CDR3 length equals 13 residues. The CDR3 DNA reads as TGTGCCAGCACGACGACAGGCTCCACTGAAGCTTTCTTT. As protein: CASTTTGSTEAFF.

The chain recombines TRBV18 with TRBJ2-3, with 12 bases lining up with TRBD2. The J segment lost 9 bases and the V segment lost 0 bases, leaving 7 bases of the junction unmatched. The CDR3 covers 16 residues. Per germline, CDR1 KGHSH and CDR2 LQKENI. CDR3 nucleotide sequence: TGTGCCAGCTCACCACCAACTAGCGGGGGGCCCTCGACGCAGTATTTT. It translates to CASSPPTSGGPSTQYF. The full variable domain, in which reference TRBV18 and TRBJ2-3 provide the parts outside the CDR3, is NAGVMQNPRHLVRRRGQEARLRCSPMKGHSHVYWYRQLPEEGLKFMVYLQKENIIDESGMPKERFSAEFPKEGPSILRIQQVVRGDSAAYFCASSPPTSGGPSTQYFGPGTRLTVL.

This clonotype was observed a handful of times. This chain links TRBV6-1 with TRBJ1-5; D is perhaps TRBD1 (5 bases). Germline V lookup: CDR1 MNHNS, CDR2 SASEGT. There are 15 residues in the CDR3. Trimming cost V 5 bases and J 0 bases, with 11 bases left between them. The CDR3 region has the DNA TGTGCCAGCAGTCCGACAGTTTATAGCAATCAGCCCCAGCATTTT. Translation gives CASSPTVYSNQPQHF.

This clonotype was counted a few times. The CDR3: CASSLASQGHLYEQYV. The DNA of the CDR3 is TGTGCCAGCAGCTTAGCGTCCCAGGGGCACCTCTACGAGCAGTACGTC. This sequence joins TRBV7-2 and TRBJ2-7, with D perhaps matching TRBD1 (6 bases). The CDR3 loop spans 16 amino acids. From germline, CDR1 is SGHTA and CDR2 FQGNSA. The V end lost 0 bases, the J end lost 3 bases, and 15 bases lay between the germline ends.

This clonotype was picked up many times. CDR3 protein: CATPDGYGYTF. The CDR3 nucleotides read TGTGCCACCCCGGACGGCTATGGCTACACCTTC. The V and J genes are TRBV12-3 or TRBV12-4 and TRBJ1-2; D not certain. This CDR3 is 11 amino acids long. The V and J ends lost 10 bases and 4 bases respectively, with 10 bases between them.

The chain links TRBV10-3 to TRBJ1-3; 11 nucleotides line up with TRBD1. Per germline, CDR1 ENHRY and CDR2 SYGVKD. Trimming at V came to 11 bases and at J to 4 bases, leaving 10 bases not matched to a gene. CDR3 length: 15 residues. CDR3 amino acids: CASQGQGAPGNTIYF. CDR3 in DNA: TGTGCCTCTCAAGGACAGGGGGCGCCCGGAAACACCATATATTTT.

The V call is TRBV7-9, the J call TRBJ2-1; 8 bases align to TRBD1. There are 17 residues in the CDR3. The trim removed 5 bases at V and 8 bases at J, leaving 17 bases unmatched. The V gene's germline CDR1 is SEHNR and CDR2 FQNEAQ (reference sequence). CDR3 DNA: TGTGCCAGCAGCAGAGACCCCCATTGGGGGACAGGCCATGAGCAGTTCTTC. Its translation: CASSRDPHWGTGHEQFF. The complete variable domain, with remaining parts taken from reference TRBV7-9 and TRBJ2-1, reads DTGVSQNPRHKITKRGQNVTFRCDPISEHNRLYWYRQTLGQGPEFLTYFQNEAQLEKSRLLSDRFSAERPKGSFSTLEIQRTEQGDSAMYLCASSRDPHWGTGHEQFFGPGTRLTVL.

This clonotype was counted between two and nine times. The chain links TRBV27 to TRBJ2-4; 7 bases match TRBD1. Germline V gene sequence: CDR1 MNHEY, CDR2 SMNVEV (reference sequence). The CDR3 length is 15 residues. J was trimmed by 2 bases and V by 5 bases; bases with no gene match: 6. The CDR3 bases are TGTGCCAGCAGTCCCGGACAGGAATCCAAAAACATTCAGTACTTC. Encoded protein: CASSPGQESKNIQYF.

CDR3 residues: CASSYSSLAGGYEQFF. CDR3 bases: TGTGCCAGCAGTTACTCGAGCCTAGCGGGTGGGTATGAGCAGTTCTTC. The V gene is TRBV6-5, the J gene TRBJ2-1; 8 bases agree with TRBD2. The V and J ends lost 0 bases and 8 bases, in that order; junction bases with no gene match: 9. The CDR3 is made up of 16 amino acids. The germline V gene encodes CDR1 MNHEY and CDR2 SVGAGI.

This clonotype appeared many times. The chain is built from TRBV6-6 and TRBJ1-2; TRBD1 agrees at 8 bases. The CDR3 runs 13 residues. J gave up 4 bases and V 4 bases, and 2 bases lay outside the gene matches. CDR1 MNHNY and CDR2 SVGAGI come from the germline V gene (reference sequence). CDR3: CASSSGGGYGYTF. The DNA of the CDR3 is TGTGCCAGCAGTTCAGGGGGCGGCTATGGCTACACCTTC.

This clonotype was counted only a few times. The chain combines TRBV7-4 with TRBJ1-2, with D possibly TRBD1 on 5 matching bases. Per the germline V gene, CDR1 is SGHVT and CDR2 is SQSDAQ. The CDR3 extends over 12 amino acids. Trimming shortened V by 8 bases and J by 6 bases, and 13 bases separated the two germline ends. The CDR3, as DNA: TGTGCCAGCCCCGCTTCGGGGCATGGCTACACCTTC. This codes for CASPASGHGYTF.

This chain joins TRBV7-8 and TRBJ1-1, with D perhaps TRBD1 (6 bases). There are 15 residues in the CDR3. The ends were cut back, 5 bases at V and 4 bases at J, with 17 bases in the middle. Germline values: CDR1 SGHVS, CDR2 FQNEAQ. The chain's CDR3 is CASSRGGGKGTEAFF. For the CDR3, the DNA is TGTGCCAGCAGCCGTGGCGGGGGCAAGGGCACTGAAGCTTTCTTT. Combining the CDR3 with reference TRBV7-8 and TRBJ1-1 gives the whole variable domain GAGVSQSPRYKVAKRGQDVALRCDPISGHVSLFWYQQALGQGPEFLTYFQNEAQLDKSGLPSDRFFAERPEGSVSTLKIQRTQQEDSAVYLCASSRGGGKGTEAFFGQGTRLTVV.